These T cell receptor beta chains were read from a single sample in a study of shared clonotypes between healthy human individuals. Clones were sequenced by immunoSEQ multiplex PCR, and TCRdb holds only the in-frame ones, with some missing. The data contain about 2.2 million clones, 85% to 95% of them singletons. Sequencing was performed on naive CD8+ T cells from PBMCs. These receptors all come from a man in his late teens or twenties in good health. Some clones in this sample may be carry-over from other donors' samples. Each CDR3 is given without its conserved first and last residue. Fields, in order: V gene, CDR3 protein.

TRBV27	ASRSRGVNTEAF
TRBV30	ASRGAAREQF
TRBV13	ASSYRGFGANVLT
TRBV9	ASSAIARLAEPYNEQF
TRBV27	ASSPDRTSGSYEQY
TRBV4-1	ASSPGGTSGTDTQY
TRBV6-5	ASTTQGGEQY
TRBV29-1	SVAGETQY
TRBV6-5	ASSYSTSGTYEQY
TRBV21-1	ASSKPQRTLHRSGANVLT